The 5 T cell receptor beta chains reported below all come from one sample, sequenced in a study of naive and memory T cell subsets. TCR cDNA received a 3' ligated oligonucleotide that carried a UMI. Four PCR rounds used nested alpha and beta constant region primers plus the SP2 primer. TCRdb itself ran the 5' RACE reads through MiXCR, one entry per CDR3 protein. The sample holds some 60,000 distinct CDR3 sequences, less than 10% seen once. These TCRs come from a female donor in good health.

The sample holds many counts of this clonotype. V is TRBV7-2 and J is TRBJ2-3; D is undetermined. The CDR3 is 13 residues long. Germline V gives CDR1 SGHTA, CDR2 FQGNSA. Between the trimmed V and J ends, which lost 1 base and 6 bases, there was a span of 8 bases. The CDR3 protein is CASSLGYADTQYF. The DNA for the CDR3 is TGTGCCAGCAGCTTAGGTTACGCTGATACGCAGTATTTT.

This clonotype appeared a single time. This sequence may be a read error, since a much larger clone differs from it by one base. The rearrangement links TRBV5-5 to TRBJ2-3; D tentatively fits TRBD1 or TRBD2 (5 bases each). This CDR3 is 15 amino acids long. Germline assignment: CDR1 SGHKS and CDR2 YYEKEE (reference sequence). V gave up 1 base and J gave up 4 bases, with 13 bases separating them. The CDR3 nucleotides read TGTGCCAGCAGCTTGTGGGGGTCTAGCTCAGATACGCAGTATTTT. The encoded protein is CASSLWGSSSDTQYF. Complete variable domain (other parts from reference TRBV5-5 and TRBJ2-3): DAGVTQSPTHLIKTRGQQVTLRCSPISGHKSVSWYQQVLGQGPQFIFQYYEKEERGRGNFPDRFSARQFPNYSSELNVNALLLGDSALYLCASSLWGSSSDTQYFGPGTRLTVL.

A few counts support this clonotype. The chain uses TRBV12-3 or TRBV12-4 and TRBJ2-5; 8 nucleotides align to TRBD2. The CDR3 loop spans 15 amino acids. Germline trimming cut 7 bases from V and 1 base from J; bases unmatched to any gene: 8. For the CDR3, the DNA is TGTGCCAGCACCAAGAATAGCGGGGCCCAAGAGACCCAGTACTTC. Translating it yields CASTKNSGAQETQYF.

The chain uses TRBV4-2 and TRBJ2-3; D is ambiguous. V lost 1 base and J 1 base, leaving 15 bases between the germline ends. Germline V gene sequence: CDR1 LGHNA, CDR2 YNFKEQ. The CDR3 is 17 amino acids. CDR3 coding DNA: TGTGCCAGCAGCCAAGTATCTGGGTCAAGCGGCACAGATACGCAGTATTTT. This codes for CASSQVSGSSGTDTQYF.

This clonotype came up a few times. The chain couples TRBV18 to TRBJ1-5; D not certain. CDR3 length: 15 residues. Germline values: CDR1 KGHSH, CDR2 LQKENI. Trimming took 4 bases from V and 4 from J, leaving 14 bases between them. In nucleotides, the CDR3 is TGTGCCAGCTCACAGTGGGGAGCCCGGAATCAGCCCCAGCATTTT. Its protein product is CASSQWGARNQPQHF. Variable domain in full (rest from reference TRBV18 and TRBJ1-5): NAGVMQNPRHLVRRRGQEARLRCSPMKGHSHVYWYRQLPEEGLKFMVYLQKENIIDESGMPKERFSAEFPKEGPSILRIQQVVRGDSAAYFCASSQWGARNQPQHFGDGTRLSIL.